This entry lists 25 T cell receptor beta chains sequenced from one sample in a study of blood T cell repertoires in COVID-19. Profiling relied on immunoSEQ multiplex PCR, and the TCRdb table lists in-frame clones only, not all of them. This sample has some 260,000 clones, with 65% to 85% found just once. What was sequenced was peripheral blood. All receptors derive from a middle-aged woman with active or convalescent COVID-19.

This chain links TRBV3-1 (or the pseudogene TRBV3-2) with TRBJ1-1; 7 positions agree with TRBD1. The CDR3 length is 15 residues. Germline V gene lookup returns CDR1 LGHDT and CDR2 YNNKEL (reference sequence). The V segment lost 0 bases and the J segment 4 bases; nucleotides outside the gene matches: 5. Here the CDR3 reads CASSQDPGQSTEAFF. The DNA for the CDR3 is TGTGCCAGCAGCCAAGATCCGGGACAGAGCACTGAAGCTTTCTTT.

The rearrangement joins TRBV30 to TRBJ1-2; a possible D gene is TRBD1 (6 bases). CDR3 length: 12 amino acids. The germline V gene has CDR1 GTSNPN and CDR2 SVGIG (reference sequence). V lost 2 bases to trimming and J lost 6 bases, with 10 bases between them. Written as DNA, the CDR3 is TGTGCCTGGAGTCCCGACAGGAATGGCTACACCTTC. The encoded protein is CAWSPDRNGYTF.

This clone showed up just once. This chain uses TRBV28 with TRBJ1-4, with D maybe TRBD1 (6 bases). CDR3 length: 17 residues. Germline V gives CDR1 MDHEN, CDR2 SYDVKM. V was clipped by 2 bases and J by 4 bases, with 17 bases between them. The CDR3 here is CASSLRGFGAVNEKLFF. DNA of the CDR3: TGTGCCAGCAGTTTAAGGGGGTTTGGGGCCGTTAATGAAAAACTGTTTTTT.

J is TRBJ1-6 and V is TRBV3-1 (or the pseudogene TRBV3-2); D call uncertain. CDR3 length equals 15 residues. V was cut by 0 bases and J by 9 bases, with 12 bases left in between. Per the germline V gene, CDR1 is LGHDT and CDR2 is YNNKEL (reference sequence). This CDR3 reads CASSQDLAWGSPLHF. In nucleotides, the CDR3 is TGTGCCAGCAGCCAAGATTTAGCGTGGGGTTCACCCCTCCACTTT.

The chain employs TRBV6-5 and TRBJ2-5; 8 positions agree with TRBD2. Germline V gene lookup returns CDR1 MNHEY and CDR2 SVGAGI. The CDR3 contains 15 residues. Trimming cost V 7 bases and J 5 bases; bases outside gene matches: 12. This chain's CDR3 is CASINWAGGVETQYF. CDR3 nucleotide sequence: TGTGCCAGCATCAATTGGGCGGGGGGAGTGGAGACCCAGTACTTC.

The chain links TRBV6-2 or TRBV6-3 to TRBJ2-1; 7 nucleotides match TRBD1. The length of the CDR3 is 15 residues. CDR1 and CDR2 from the germline V gene are MNHEY and SVGEGT. The J segment lost 0 bases and the V segment lost 5 bases, leaving 4 bases of the junction unmatched. Here the CDR3 reads CASSVTGTSYNEQFF. The CDR3 DNA reads TGTGCCAGCAGTGTGACAGGGACCTCCTACAATGAGCAGTTCTTC.

The J gene is TRBJ1-2, the V gene TRBV2; TRBD1 matches at 7 bases. This CDR3 is 14 amino acids long. The V and J ends lost 3 bases and 3 bases, in that order; junction bases with no gene match: 4. The V gene's germline CDR1 is SNHLY and CDR2 FYNNEI. The CDR3 DNA sequence: TGTGCCAGCAGTGAGACAGGGAGAGACTATGGCTACACCTTC. Encoded protein: CASSETGRDYGYTF.

This sequence joins TRBV7-9 and TRBJ1-1; weak D call: TRBD1 (5 bases). Per the germline V gene, CDR1 is SEHNR and CDR2 is FQNEAQ (reference sequence). V gave up 5 bases and J gave up 0 bases, with 13 bases separating them. The CDR3 covers 15 residues. CDR3 amino acids: CASSPTDTVNTEAFF. CDR3 DNA: TGTGCCAGCAGCCCGACGGACACAGTGAACACTGAAGCTTTCTTT.

V usage is TRBV5-1 and J usage is TRBJ2-7; possibly TRBD2 for D (6 bases). This CDR3 is built from 16 residues. The germline V and J ends were trimmed by 7 bases and 2 bases, with 22 bases remaining between them. Germline CDR1 SGHRS, CDR2 YFSETQ. CDR3 DNA sequence: TGCGCCAGCGAAAAAACAGCTGGCGGGGACCCCTACGAGCAGTACTTC. Its protein is CASEKTAGGDPYEQYF.

This rearrangement joins TRBV2 to TRBJ1-1, with D possibly being TRBD1 (6 bases). Trimming took 8 bases from V and 5 from J, leaving 15 bases between them. The germline V gene has CDR1 SNHLY and CDR2 FYNNEI. The CDR3 covers 13 residues. The CDR3 reads CASGRGGRTEAFF. The CDR3 nucleotides are TGTGCCAGCGGAAGGGGGGGGAGGACTGAAGCTTTCTTT. Complete variable domain (other parts from reference TRBV2 and TRBJ1-1): EPEVTQTPSHQVTQMGQEVILRCVPISNHLYFYWYRQILGQKVEFLVSFYNNEISEKSEIFDDQFSVERPDGSNFTLKIRSTKLEDSAMYFCASGRGGRTEAFFGQGTRLTVV.

The genes are TRBV2 and TRBJ1-2, with a possible D match to TRBD1 (6 bases). Germline V gene lookup returns CDR1 SNHLY and CDR2 FYNNEI. V lost 8 bases and J 5 bases, leaving 12 bases between the germline ends. The CDR3 covers 12 residues. CDR3 protein: CASHRVGYGYTF. The CDR3 DNA reads TGTGCCAGCCACAGGGTTGGGTATGGCTACACCTTC.

Within the sample, this clone is medium-sized. This chain links TRBV6-5 with TRBJ2-1, with a weak D call TRBD1 (5 bases). The CDR3 sequence is 13 residues long. The V end lost 6 bases, the J end lost 3 bases, and 9 bases lay between the germline ends. Germline CDR1 and CDR2: MNHEY and SVGAGI. In DNA form, the CDR3 reads TGTGCCAGCAGATGGGGCGACTACAATGAGCAGTTCTTC. Translation gives CASRWGDYNEQFF.

The V gene is TRBV28, the J gene TRBJ1-2; 9 bases align to TRBD1. This CDR3 is built from 15 residues. V lost 5 bases and J lost 7; bases outside the gene matches: 11. The V gene's germline CDR1 is MDHEN and CDR2 SYDVKM. The CDR3 sequence is CASSRVDRGLGGYTF. CDR3 bases: TGTGCCAGCAGTCGGGTGGACAGGGGCCTAGGTGGCTACACCTTC.

The J gene is TRBJ1-2, the V gene TRBV7-9; 11 bases are a match to TRBD1. V dropped 0 bases and J dropped 8; count of bases not matched to a gene: 5. This CDR3 spans 15 amino acids. CDR1 and CDR2 from the germline V gene are SEHNR and FQNEAQ (reference sequence). The CDR3 sequence: CASSLAGQGARGYTF. CDR3 in DNA: TGTGCCAGCAGCTTAGCAGGACAGGGGGCTAGGGGCTACACCTTC. The variable domain in full, with the rest retrieved from reference TRBV7-9 and TRBJ1-2, is DTGVSQNPRHKITKRGQNVTFRCDPISEHNRLYWYRQTLGQGPEFLTYFQNEAQLEKSRLLSDRFSAERPKGSFSTLEIQRTEQGDSAMYLCASSLAGQGARGYTFGSGTRLTVV.

This clone was detected a few times. The chain links TRBV11-3 to TRBJ2-3; D gene unclear. V was trimmed by 0 bases and J by 4 bases, leaving 8 bases between them. Per the germline V gene, CDR1 is SGHNT and CDR2 is YENEEA. This CDR3 spans 14 amino acids. CDR3 region: CASSLDRAADTQYF. The CDR3 DNA reads TGTGCCAGCAGCTTAGATCGTGCGGCAGATACGCAGTATTTT.

The gene calls are TRBV19 and TRBJ1-2, with a tentative D call TRBD1 (5 bases). CDR3 length: 13 amino acids. The V and J ends lost 5 bases and 4 bases respectively, with 11 bases between them. Germline V gene sequence: CDR1 LNHDA, CDR2 SQIVND (reference sequence). The CDR3 protein is CASSGQGIYGYTF. The CDR3, as DNA: TGTGCCAGTAGTGGGCAGGGAATCTATGGCTACACCTTC.

The V and J genes are TRBV5-5 and TRBJ1-2; 10 bases fit TRBD1. The CDR3 spans 18 residues. Losses at the gene ends were 3 bases for V and 7 bases for J; bases not matched to a gene: 18. Per germline, CDR1 SGHKS and CDR2 YYEKEE (reference sequence). The DNA for the CDR3 is TGTGCCAGCAGCTCATTTTTTTCAGAGACAGGGGGCGCGGGTGGCTACACCTTC. It specifies CASSSFFSETGGAGGYTF.

The rearrangement links TRBV27 to TRBJ1-5, with TRBD1 matching over 9 bases. The CDR3 length is 14 residues. Germline assignment: CDR1 MNHEY and CDR2 SMNVEV (reference sequence). Unmatched junction bases numbered 5, after V lost 5 bases and J lost 6 bases. The DNA of the CDR3 is TGTGCCAGCAGTCCAACAGGGGGCGGTCAGCCCCAGCATTTT. It translates to CASSPTGGGQPQHF.

This clone was counted a few times. The J gene is TRBJ1-2, the V gene TRBV5-1; 7 nucleotides agree with TRBD1. Trimming cost V 0 bases and J 7 bases; bases outside gene matches: 6. The germline CDR1 and CDR2 sequences are SGHRS and YFSETQ. This CDR3 is 14 amino acids long. CDR3 loop: CASSLEGGAGGYTF. The CDR3 DNA sequence: TGCGCCAGCAGCTTGGAAGGGGGCGCGGGTGGCTACACCTTC.

The gene calls are TRBV28 and TRBJ1-2, with D maybe TRBD1 (6 bases). With 5 bases removed from V and 7 bases from J, the gap between germline ends came to 17 bases. This CDR3 is built from 14 residues. Germline V gene sequence: CDR1 MDHEN, CDR2 SYDVKM. As DNA, the CDR3 is TGTGCCAGCAGTCTCCGGGACATCCTCTTTGGCTACACCTTC. Amino acids: CASSLRDILFGYTF.

V gene TRBV19 combines with J gene TRBJ2-5; 11 nucleotides align to TRBD2. The CDR3 is 14 amino acids. V was pared by 6 bases and J by 4 bases, with 4 bases of the junction left unmatched. Germline lookup yields CDR1 LNHDA and CDR2 SQIVND (reference sequence). The CDR3 loop is CASRTSGEVETQYF. DNA for the CDR3: TGTGCCAGTAGGACTAGCGGGGAGGTAGAGACCCAGTACTTC.

The V and J genes are TRBV4-1 and TRBJ1-4; D may be TRBD1 (6 bases). V was shortened by 0 bases and J by 6 bases, with 14 bases between the two germline ends. CDR1 and CDR2 (germline): MGHRA, YSYEKL. The CDR3 loop spans 16 amino acids. CDR3 sequence: CASSQDRGQHYEKLFF. Here the CDR3 DNA reads TGCGCCAGCAGCCAAGATAGAGGACAGCATTATGAAAAACTGTTTTTT.

The rearrangement links TRBV28 to TRBJ2-2; D perhaps matches TRBD1 (6 bases). The V and J ends lost 3 bases and 6 bases respectively, with 14 bases between them. The CDR3 length is 15 residues. Germline V gene data show CDR1 as MDHEN and CDR2 as SYDVKM. The CDR3 DNA reads as TGTGCCAGCAGTTTTGCAGGGGATGGTTCCGGGGAGCTGTTTTTT. Protein sequence: CASSFAGDGSGELFF.

The chain is built from TRBV7-2 and TRBJ1-2; unclear D gene. The CDR3 spans 16 residues. Trimming left V 0 bases short and J 6 bases short, with 17 bases between. Per the germline V gene, CDR1 is SGHTA and CDR2 is FQGNSA. The CDR3 DNA follows: TGTGCCAGCAGCTTAGCCCTATGGCACAAGCAGGATGGCTACACCTTC. Translating gives CASSLALWHKQDGYTF.

The CDR3 here is CAISGSIGQLNTEAFF. CDR3 sequence (DNA): TGTGCCATCAGTGGGAGTATCGGACAACTGAACACTGAAGCTTTCTTT. The rearrangement uses TRBV10-3 and TRBJ1-1, with a weak D call TRBD1 (5 bases). Germline-derived CDR1 and CDR2 are ENHRY and SYGVKD. The CDR3 contains 16 residues. V lost 4 bases, J lost 0 bases, and 15 bases lay in between.